What follows is one T cell receptor (beta chain) and its context. Its antigen is unidentified. This sample is drawn from a study of cytomegalovirus exposure and HLA in healthy donors. Germline V lookup: CDR1 SGHTS, CDR2 YDEGEE. V shed 4 bases, J shed 0 bases, and the junction held 4 bases outside the gene matches. This CDR3 comprises 15 residues. Study-wide results and limits: Earlier analysis found most TCR beta V segments productive about 87% or about 30% of the time.

Primers: 60 Vbeta forward and 13 Jbeta reverse. Some clones are missing from TCRdb's copy, which holds only in-frame ones; the method was immunoSEQ multiplex PCR. The profile shows 130,000 or so clones, about three quarters of them singletons. The origin of this receptor is a man in his fifties in good health and CMV-seropositive. The chain uses TRBV5-8 and TRBJ1-5, with 7 bases fitting TRBD1. The sample consisted of PBMCs. This chain's CDR3 is CASSRGTVSNQPQHF. The CDR3 DNA sequence: TGTGCCAGCAGCCGTGGGACAGTTAGCAATCAGCCCCAGCATTTT.